A single sample gave rise to the 5 T cell receptor beta chains below, sequenced in a study of blood T cells in healthy people across ages. With a J-beta primer mix and a sample-barcoded 5' primer, a second PCR ran roughly 7 to 11 cycles. From the 5' RACE reads, TCRdb called clonotypes with MiXCR, one entry per CDR3 protein. The repertoire consists of 1.5 million or so distinct CDR3 sequences, with 40% to 45% occurring once and the leading ten covering around 4%. What was sequenced was blood. The source of these receptors is a woman aged 18-30 years in good health.

This clonotype was found many times. This chain links TRBV12-3 or TRBV12-4 with TRBJ1-5; possible D gene TRBD1, 5 bases. V was pared by 6 bases and J by 4 bases, with 10 bases between. The CDR3 consists of 13 residues. The CDR3 protein is CASSPGVNQPQHF. The CDR3 coding sequence is TGTGCCAGCAGCCCGGGGGTAAATCAGCCCCAGCATTTT.

The chain uses TRBV12-3 or TRBV12-4 and TRBJ1-4; a weak D match, TRBD1 (5 bases). The CDR3 consists of 14 residues. The V end was cut by 3 bases, the J end by 5 bases, with 10 bases between. The CDR3 bases are TGTGCCAGCAGTTTTATTAGACAGAATGAAAAACTGTTTTTT. Its protein is CASSFIRQNEKLFF.

V and J are TRBV11-2 and TRBJ2-4; 7 nucleotides agree with TRBD2. CDR3 size: 18 residues. Looked up from germline, CDR1 is SGHAT and CDR2 is FQNNGV. J gave up 0 bases and V 3 bases, and 11 bases lay outside the gene matches. The CDR3 region has the DNA TGTGCCAGCAGCTTCGCCCCTCGGGGGGACCTAGCCAAAAACATTCAGTACTTC. Amino acid sequence: CASSFAPRGDLAKNIQYF.

This clonotype showed up just a few times. The chain carries TRBV29-1 and TRBJ2-1, with 9 bases that match TRBD1. The J segment lost 3 bases and the V segment lost 6 bases, leaving 9 bases of the junction unmatched. CDR3 length equals 15 residues. Per germline, CDR1 SQVTM and CDR2 ANQGSEA. The CDR3 spells CSVIRQGGGYNEQFF. DNA for the CDR3: TGCAGCGTCATAAGACAGGGGGGCGGCTACAATGAGCAGTTCTTC.

In this sample, this clonotype turned up a few times. This chain connects TRBV5-6 to TRBJ2-7, with 7 bases fitting TRBD1. V lost 4 bases, J lost 5 bases, and 9 bases stayed unmatched. The germline V gene encodes CDR1 SGHDT and CDR2 YYEEEE. The CDR3 has 14 residues. The CDR3 protein is CASSLRDSHDEQYF. CDR3 bases: TGTGCCAGCAGCCTCCGGGACAGTCATGACGAGCAGTACTTC.